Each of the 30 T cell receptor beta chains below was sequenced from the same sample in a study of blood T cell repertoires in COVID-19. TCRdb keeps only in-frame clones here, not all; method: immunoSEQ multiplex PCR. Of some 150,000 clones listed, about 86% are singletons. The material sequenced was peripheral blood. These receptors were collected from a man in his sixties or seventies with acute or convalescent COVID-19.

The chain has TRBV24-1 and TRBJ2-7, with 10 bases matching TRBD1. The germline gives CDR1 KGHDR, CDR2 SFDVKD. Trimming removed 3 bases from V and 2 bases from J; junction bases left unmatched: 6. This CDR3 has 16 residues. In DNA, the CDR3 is TGTGCCACCAGTGATGCGGGACAGGGGAGCCCCTACGAGCAGTACTTC. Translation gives CATSDAGQGSPYEQYF.

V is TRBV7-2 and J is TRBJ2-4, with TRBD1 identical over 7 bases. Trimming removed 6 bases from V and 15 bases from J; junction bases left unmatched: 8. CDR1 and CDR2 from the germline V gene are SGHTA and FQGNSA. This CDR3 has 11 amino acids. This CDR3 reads CASSTGDVRYF. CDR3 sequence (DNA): TGTGCCAGCAGTACAGGGGATGTACGGTACTTC.

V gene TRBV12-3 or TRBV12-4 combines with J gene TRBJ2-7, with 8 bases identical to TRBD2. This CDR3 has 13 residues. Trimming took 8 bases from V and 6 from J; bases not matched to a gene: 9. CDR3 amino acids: CASVQVAGGEQYF. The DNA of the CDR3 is TGTGCCAGCGTCCAAGTGGCGGGAGGCGAGCAGTACTTC.

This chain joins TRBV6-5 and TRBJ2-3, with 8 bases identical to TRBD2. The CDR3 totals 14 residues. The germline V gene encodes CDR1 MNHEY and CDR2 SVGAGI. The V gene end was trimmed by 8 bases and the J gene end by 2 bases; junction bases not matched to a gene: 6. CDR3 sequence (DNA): TGTGCCAGCGTGTTAGCGGGATACACAGATACGCAGTATTTT. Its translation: CASVLAGYTDTQYF.

The DNA of the CDR3 is TGTGCCAGCAGCTTCCCCCCCGTGGGAGGCACAGATACGCAGTATTTT. This sequence encodes CASSFPPVGGTDTQYF. The chain has TRBV5-4 and TRBJ2-3; a possible D gene is TRBD2 (5 bases). The CDR3 is 16 amino acids. Trimming left V 2 bases short and J 1 base short, with 14 bases between. Germline V CDR1 and CDR2: SGHNT, YYREEE (reference sequence).

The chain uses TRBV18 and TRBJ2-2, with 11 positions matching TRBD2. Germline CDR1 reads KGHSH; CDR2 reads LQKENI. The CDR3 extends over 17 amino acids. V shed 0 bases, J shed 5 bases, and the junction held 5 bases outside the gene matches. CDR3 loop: CASSPPTLAGVTGELFF. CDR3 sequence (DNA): TGTGCCAGCTCACCACCGACACTAGCGGGAGTTACCGGGGAGCTGTTTTTT.

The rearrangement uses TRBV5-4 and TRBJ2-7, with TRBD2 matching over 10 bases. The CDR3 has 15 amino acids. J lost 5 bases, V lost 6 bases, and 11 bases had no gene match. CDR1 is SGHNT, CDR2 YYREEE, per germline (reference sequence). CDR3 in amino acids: CASNEQREGLNEQYF. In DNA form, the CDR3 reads TGTGCCAGCAATGAGCAGCGGGAGGGCCTCAACGAGCAGTACTTC.

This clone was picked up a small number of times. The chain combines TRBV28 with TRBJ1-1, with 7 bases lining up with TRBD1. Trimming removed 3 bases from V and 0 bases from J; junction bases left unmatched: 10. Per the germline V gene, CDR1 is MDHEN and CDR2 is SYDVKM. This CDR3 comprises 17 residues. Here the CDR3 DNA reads TGTGCCAGCAGTTTTCCTGGACAGGCGCTCTTGAACACTGAAGCTTTCTTT. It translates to CASSFPGQALLNTEAFF.

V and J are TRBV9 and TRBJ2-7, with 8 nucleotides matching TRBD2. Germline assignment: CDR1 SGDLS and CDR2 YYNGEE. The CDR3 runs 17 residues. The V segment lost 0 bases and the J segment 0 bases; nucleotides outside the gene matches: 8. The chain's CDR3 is CASSVEEGLAGSYEQYF. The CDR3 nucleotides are TGTGCCAGCAGCGTAGAGGAGGGCCTAGCGGGCTCCTACGAGCAGTACTTC.

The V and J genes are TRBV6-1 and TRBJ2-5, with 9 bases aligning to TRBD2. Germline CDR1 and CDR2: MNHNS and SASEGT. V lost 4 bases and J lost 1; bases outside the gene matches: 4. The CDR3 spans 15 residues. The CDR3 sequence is CASSGAGGSQETQYF. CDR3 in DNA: TGTGCCAGCAGTGGAGCGGGGGGAAGCCAAGAGACCCAGTACTTC.

CDR3 bases: TGTGCCAGCAGCTCCGAAGCCTCCAACTATGGCTACACCTTC. This gives the protein CASSSEASNYGYTF. This chain connects TRBV13 to TRBJ1-2, with D unclear. V gave up 4 bases and J gave up 2 bases, with 11 bases separating them. This CDR3 has 14 amino acids. Germline V gene lookup returns CDR1 PRHDT and CDR2 FYEKMQ (reference sequence).

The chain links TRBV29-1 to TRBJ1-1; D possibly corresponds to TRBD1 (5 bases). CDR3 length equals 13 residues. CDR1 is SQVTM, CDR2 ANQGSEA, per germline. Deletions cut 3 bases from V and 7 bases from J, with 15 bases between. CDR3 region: CSVDLMGQGEAFF. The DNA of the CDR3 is TGCAGCGTTGATCTTATGGGGCAGGGTGAAGCTTTCTTT.

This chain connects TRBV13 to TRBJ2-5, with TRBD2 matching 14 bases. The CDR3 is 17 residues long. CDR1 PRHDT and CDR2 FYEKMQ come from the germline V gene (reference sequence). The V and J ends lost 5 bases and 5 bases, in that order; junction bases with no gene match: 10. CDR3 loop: CASSRRLAGGMMETQYF. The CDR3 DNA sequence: TGTGCCAGCAGCCGTAGACTAGCGGGAGGGATGATGGAGACCCAGTACTTC.

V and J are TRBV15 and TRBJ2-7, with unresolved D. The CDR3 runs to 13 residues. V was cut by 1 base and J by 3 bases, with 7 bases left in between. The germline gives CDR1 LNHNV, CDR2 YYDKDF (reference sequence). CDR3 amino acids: CATSRARLYEQYF. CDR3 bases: TGTGCCACCAGCAGAGCCCGACTCTACGAGCAGTACTTC. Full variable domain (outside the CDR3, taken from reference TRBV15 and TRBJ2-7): DAMVIQNPRYQVTQFGKPVTLSCSQTLNHNVMYWYQQKSSQAPKLLFHYYDKDFNNEADTPDNFQSRRPNTSFCFLDIRSPGLGDTAMYLCATSRARLYEQYFGPGTRLTVT.

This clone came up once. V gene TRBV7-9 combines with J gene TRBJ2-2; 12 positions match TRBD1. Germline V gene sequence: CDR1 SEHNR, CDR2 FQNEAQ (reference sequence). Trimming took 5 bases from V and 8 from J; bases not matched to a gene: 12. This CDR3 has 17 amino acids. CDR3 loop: CASSPSGQGAIGGELFF. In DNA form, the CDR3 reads TGTGCCAGCAGCCCTTCGGGACAGGGGGCTATTGGAGGGGAGCTGTTTTTT.

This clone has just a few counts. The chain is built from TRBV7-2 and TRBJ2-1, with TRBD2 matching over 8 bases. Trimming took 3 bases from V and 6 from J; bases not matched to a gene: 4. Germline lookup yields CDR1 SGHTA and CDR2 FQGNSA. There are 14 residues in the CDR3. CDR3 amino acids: CASSLGLGLNEQFF. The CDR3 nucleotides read TGTGCCAGCAGCTTGGGACTAGGTCTCAATGAGCAGTTCTTC.

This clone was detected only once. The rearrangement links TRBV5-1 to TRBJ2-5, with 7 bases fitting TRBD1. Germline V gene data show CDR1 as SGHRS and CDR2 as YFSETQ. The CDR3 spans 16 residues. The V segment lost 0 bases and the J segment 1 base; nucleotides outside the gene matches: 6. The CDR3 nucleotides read TGCGCCAGCAGCTTGGAGGCAAACAGGGGCCAAGAGACCCAGTACTTC. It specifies CASSLEANRGQETQYF.

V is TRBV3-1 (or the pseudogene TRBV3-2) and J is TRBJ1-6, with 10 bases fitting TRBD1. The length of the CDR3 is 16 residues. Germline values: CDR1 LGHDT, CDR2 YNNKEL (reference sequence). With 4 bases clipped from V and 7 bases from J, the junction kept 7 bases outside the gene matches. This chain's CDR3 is CASSPTTGGGNSPLHF. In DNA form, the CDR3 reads TGTGCCAGCAGCCCAACGACAGGGGGCGGAAATTCACCCCTCCACTTT.

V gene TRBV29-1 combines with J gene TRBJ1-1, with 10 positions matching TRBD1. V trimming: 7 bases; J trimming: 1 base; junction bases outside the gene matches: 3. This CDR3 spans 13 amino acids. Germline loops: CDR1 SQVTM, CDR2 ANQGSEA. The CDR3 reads CSAWDRGNTEAFF. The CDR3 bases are TGCAGCGCCTGGGACAGGGGGAACACTGAAGCTTTCTTT.

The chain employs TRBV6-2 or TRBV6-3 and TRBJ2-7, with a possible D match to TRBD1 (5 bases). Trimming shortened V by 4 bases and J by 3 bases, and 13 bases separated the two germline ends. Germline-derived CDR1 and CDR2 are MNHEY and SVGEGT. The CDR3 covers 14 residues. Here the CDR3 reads CASSWGAGLYEQYF. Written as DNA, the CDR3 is TGTGCCAGCAGTTGGGGCGCAGGGCTCTACGAGCAGTACTTC.

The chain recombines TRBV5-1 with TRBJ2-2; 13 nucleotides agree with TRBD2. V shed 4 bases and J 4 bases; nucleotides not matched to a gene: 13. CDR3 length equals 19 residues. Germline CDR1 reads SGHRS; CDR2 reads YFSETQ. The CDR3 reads CASSAQLAGGPIFTGELFF. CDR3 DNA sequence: TGCGCCAGCAGCGCCCAACTAGCGGGAGGGCCGATTTTCACCGGGGAGCTGTTTTTT.

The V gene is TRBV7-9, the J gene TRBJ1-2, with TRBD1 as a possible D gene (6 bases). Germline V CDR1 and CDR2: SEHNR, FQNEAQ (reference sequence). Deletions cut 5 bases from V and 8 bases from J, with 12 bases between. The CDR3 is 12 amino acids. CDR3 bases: TGTGCCAGCAGCCAAAACAGGGAGGGCTACACCTTC. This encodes CASSQNREGYTF.

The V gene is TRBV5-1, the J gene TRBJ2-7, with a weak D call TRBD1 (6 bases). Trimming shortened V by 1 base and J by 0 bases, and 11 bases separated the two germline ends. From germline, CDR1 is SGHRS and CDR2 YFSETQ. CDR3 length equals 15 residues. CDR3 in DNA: TGCGCCAGCAGCTTGTTCGGACAGAGCTCCTACGAGCAGTACTTC. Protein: CASSLFGQSSYEQYF.

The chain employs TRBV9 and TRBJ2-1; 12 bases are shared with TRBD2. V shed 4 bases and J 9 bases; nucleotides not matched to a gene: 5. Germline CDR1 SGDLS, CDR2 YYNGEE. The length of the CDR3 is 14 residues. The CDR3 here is CASSSGTSGFEQFF. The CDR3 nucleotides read TGTGCCAGCAGCTCCGGGACTAGCGGGTTTGAGCAGTTCTTC.

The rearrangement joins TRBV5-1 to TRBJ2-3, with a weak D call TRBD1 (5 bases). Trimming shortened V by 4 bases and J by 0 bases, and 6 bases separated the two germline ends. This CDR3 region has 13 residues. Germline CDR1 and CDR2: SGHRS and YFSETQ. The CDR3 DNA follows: TGCGCCAGCAGCACAGGTAGCACAGATACGCAGTATTTT. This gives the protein CASSTGSTDTQYF.

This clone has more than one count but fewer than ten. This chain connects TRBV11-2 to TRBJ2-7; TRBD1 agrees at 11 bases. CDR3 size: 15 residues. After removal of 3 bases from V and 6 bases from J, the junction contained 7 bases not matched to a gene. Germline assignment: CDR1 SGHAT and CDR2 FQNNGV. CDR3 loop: CASSLGTGGISEQYF. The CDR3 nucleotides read TGTGCCAGCAGCTTGGGGACAGGGGGGATCTCCGAGCAGTACTTC.

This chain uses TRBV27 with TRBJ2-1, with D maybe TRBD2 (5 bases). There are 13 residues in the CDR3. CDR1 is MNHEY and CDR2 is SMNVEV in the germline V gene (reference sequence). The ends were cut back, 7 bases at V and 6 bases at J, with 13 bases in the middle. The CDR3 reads CASTLLDFNEQFF. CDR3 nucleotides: TGTGCCAGCACCCTGTTGGACTTCAATGAGCAGTTCTTC.

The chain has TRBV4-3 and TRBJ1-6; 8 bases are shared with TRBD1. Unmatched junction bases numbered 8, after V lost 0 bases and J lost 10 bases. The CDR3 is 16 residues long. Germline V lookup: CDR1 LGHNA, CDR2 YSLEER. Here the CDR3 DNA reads TGCGCCAGCAGCCAAGATAAGCAGGGGGCAGGATCACCCCTCCACTTT. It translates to CASSQDKQGAGSPLHF.

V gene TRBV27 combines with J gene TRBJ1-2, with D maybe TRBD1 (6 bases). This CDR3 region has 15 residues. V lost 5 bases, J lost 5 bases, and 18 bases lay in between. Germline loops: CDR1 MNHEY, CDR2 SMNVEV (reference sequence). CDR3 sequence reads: CASSLTPTTGYGYTF. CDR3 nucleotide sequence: TGTGCCAGCAGTCTTACCCCAACTACAGGGTATGGCTACACCTTC.

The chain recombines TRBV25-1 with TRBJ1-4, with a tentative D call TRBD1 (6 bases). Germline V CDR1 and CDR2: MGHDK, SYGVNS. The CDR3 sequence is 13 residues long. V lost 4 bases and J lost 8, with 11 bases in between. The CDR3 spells CASSGRGWEKLFF. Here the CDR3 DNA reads TGTGCCAGCAGTGGCAGGGGTTGGGAAAAACTGTTTTTT.